This TCR beta chain was retrieved from a study of blood T cells in healthy people across ages. V was clipped by 3 bases and J by 5 bases; unmatched bases: 7. The CDR3 length is 15 residues. Germline lookup yields CDR1 LGHDT and CDR2 YNNKEL (reference sequence). A second about 7 to 12 cycle PCR used barcoded and J-beta primers. TCRdb fed the 5' RACE reads into MiXCR, producing one record per CDR3 protein. Of approximately 1.5 million distinct CDR3 sequences in the sample, roughly a third were seen once. The source material was blood. This receptor was obtained from a woman aged 25 to 39 in good health. The V and J genes are TRBV3-1 and TRBJ2-5; 9 bases align to TRBD2. The CDR3: CASSQGRGGIETQYF. As DNA, the CDR3 is TGTGCCAGCAGCCAGGGGCGGGGGGGCATCGAGACCCAGTACTTC.